This T cell receptor (beta chain) was identified during a study of blood T cell repertoires in COVID-19. Profiled with immunoSEQ multiplex PCR; TCRdb holds only in-frame clones, not every one. The repertoire consists of about 150,000 clones, with 80% to 90% occurring once and the leading ten covering just over 3%. Looked up from germline, CDR1 is LGHNA and CDR2 is YSLEER. V was clipped by 4 bases and J by 7 bases, with 16 bases between them. The CDR3 loop spans 14 amino acids. The chain carries TRBV4-3 and TRBJ1-2; D unresolved. The sequenced sample was peripheral blood. This sequence originates from a woman aged 55-70 years with active COVID-19. The CDR3 region has the DNA TGCGCCAGCAGCCGAACCAGGCAAGCCCGTGGCTACACCTTC. It specifies CASSRTRQARGYTF.